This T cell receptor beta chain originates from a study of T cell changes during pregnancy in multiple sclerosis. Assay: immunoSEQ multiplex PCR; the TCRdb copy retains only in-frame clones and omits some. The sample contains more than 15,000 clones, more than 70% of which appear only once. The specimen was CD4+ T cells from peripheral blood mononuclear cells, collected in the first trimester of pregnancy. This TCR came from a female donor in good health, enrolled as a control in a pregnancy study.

The CDR3 loop reads CASSWHRLAGGDEQFF. CDR3 DNA: TGTGCCAGCAGCTGGCACCGACTAGCGGGGGGGGATGAGCAGTTCTTC. The chain couples TRBV7-9 to TRBJ2-1, with TRBD2 matching 14 bases. J gave up 8 bases and V 4 bases, and 7 bases lay outside the gene matches. Germline lookup yields CDR1 SEHNR and CDR2 FQNEAQ (reference sequence). The length of the CDR3 is 16 residues. The full variable domain, its missing parts supplied by reference TRBV7-9 and TRBJ2-1, is DTGVSQNPRHKITKRGQNVTFRCDPISEHNRLYWYRQTLGQGPEFLTYFQNEAQLEKSRLLSDRFSAERPKGSFSTLEIQRTEQGDSAMYLCASSWHRLAGGDEQFFGPGTRLTVL.